The subject of this entry is one T cell receptor beta chain. Its antigen is unidentified. The entry originates in a study of Graves' ophthalmopathy and Graves' hyperthyroidism. Study-wide points: Using a 13-signature model, the authors split ophthalmopathy from stable hyperthyroidism, with roughly 90% sensitivity and around 76% specificity.

TCR beta CDR3 amplification used RNA transcripts. The workflow started with a first-round RT-PCR run with HTBI primers and then moved on to a second-round multiplex PCR. TCRdb processed the multiplex PCR reads anew with MiXCR; each CDR3 protein has one entry. The sample carries some 1.1 million distinct CDR3 sequences, 35% to 40% recorded once. There are 16 residues in the CDR3. Trimming left V 3 bases short and J 2 bases short, with 17 bases between. The V gene's germline CDR1 is SGHKS and CDR2 YYEKEE (reference sequence). Physicians reached a diagnosis by relying on clinical symptoms, serum thyroxine, TRAb, thyroid ultrasound and orbital computed tomography.

This TCR came from an adult man with Graves' hyperthyroidism. This chain links TRBV5-5 with TRBJ2-5; perhaps D is TRBD1 or TRBD2 (5 bases each). Sequences were obtained from peripheral blood or thyroid tissue (not recorded which). The CDR3 reads CASSSSRDEFQETQYF. As DNA, the CDR3 is TGTGCCAGCAGCTCTTCCCGGGACGAATTTCAAGAGACCCAGTACTTC. The full variable domain, rest sourced from reference TRBV5-5 and TRBJ2-5, is DAGVTQSPTHLIKTRGQQVTLRCSPISGHKSVSWYQQVLGQGPQFIFQYYEKEERGRGNFPDRFSARQFPNYSSELNVNALLLGDSALYLCASSSSRDEFQETQYFGPGTRLLVL.